These 32 T cell receptor beta chains were sequenced from one sample in a study of blood T cell repertoires in COVID-19 (dated by TCRdb to about 2020). The library was made by the immunoSEQ multiplex PCR assay. TCRdb limited this immuneACCESS table to in-frame rearrangements with V and J called. A share of clones is missing; checked studies link under half to unresolved V genes, and the rest is unexplained. The sample table shows about 130,000 clones, and about four fifths are seen once. The leading ten clones occupy more than 9.5% of the sample. Material: peripheral blood. These receptor sequences come from a middle-aged man with active or convalescent COVID-19.

This chain connects TRBV14 to TRBJ1-3; weak D call: TRBD1 (6 bases). V dropped 7 bases and J dropped 3 bases, with 16 bases sitting between them. This CDR3 has 15 residues. CDR1 and CDR2 (germline): SGHDN, FVKESK. As DNA, the CDR3 is TGTGCCAGCACTCCGCCGGGGGGCAGTGGAAACACCATATATTTT. Protein product: CASTPPGGSGNTIYF.

The V call is TRBV6-1, the J call TRBJ2-5; the D gene is possibly TRBD2 (7 bases). Trimming left V 6 bases short and J 4 bases short, with 15 bases between. Germline V CDR1 and CDR2: MNHNS, SASEGT. The length of the CDR3 is 14 residues. CDR3 nucleotides: TGTGCCAGCAGCCCGGGCGGGGGCGGAGAGACCCAGTACTTC. It specifies CASSPGGGGETQYF.

The sample holds one count of this clone. The chain is built from TRBV6-1 and TRBJ2-5; D unclear. The CDR3 has 13 amino acids. Trimming took off 3 bases at V and 4 bases at J, with 9 bases between the two ends. CDR1 and CDR2 (germline): MNHNS, SASEGT. The CDR3 is CASSDWARETQYF. For the CDR3, the DNA is TGTGCCAGCAGTGATTGGGCGCGAGAGACCCAGTACTTC.

This chain joins TRBV5-1 and TRBJ1-2; TRBD1 matches 7 bases. V gave up 4 bases and J gave up 1 base; unmatched junction bases: 1. This CDR3 is built from 13 residues. Germline V gene sequence: CDR1 SGHRS, CDR2 YFSETQ. This CDR3 reads CASSQGGNYGYTF. In DNA, the CDR3 is TGCGCCAGCAGCCAGGGGGGTAACTATGGCTACACCTTC.

This clone was counted a single time. The V gene is TRBV7-6, the J gene TRBJ1-4; D is ambiguous. Germline V lookup: CDR1 SGHVS, CDR2 FNYEAQ. The length of the CDR3 is 17 residues. V was clipped by 2 bases and J by 0 bases, with 13 bases between them. The CDR3 here is CASSLRLQDATNEKLFF. CDR3 nucleotide sequence: TGTGCCAGCAGCTTACGTCTTCAGGATGCAACTAATGAAAAACTGTTTTTT.

V gene TRBV10-1 combines with J gene TRBJ2-7; 10 bases match TRBD1. Germline V CDR1 and CDR2: WNHNN, SYGVQD (reference sequence). CDR3 size: 13 residues. The V segment lost 5 bases and the J segment 6 bases; nucleotides outside the gene matches: 4. The DNA of the CDR3 is TGCGCCAGCAGTAAGGGACAGGGGAGCGAGCAGTACTTC. This translates into CASSKGQGSEQYF.

CDR3 amino acids: CATRTGGSNQPQHF. The CDR3 DNA reads TGTGCCACTCGGACAGGAGGAAGCAATCAGCCCCAGCATTTT. The chain carries TRBV15 and TRBJ1-5, with 7 bases fitting TRBD1. CDR1 is LNHNV and CDR2 is YYDKDF in the germline V gene (reference sequence). CDR3 length equals 14 residues. After removal of 9 bases from V and 1 base from J, the junction contained 6 bases not matched to a gene.

The gene calls are TRBV9 and TRBJ1-5, with D possibly being TRBD1 (6 bases). Germline assignment: CDR1 SGDLS and CDR2 YYNGEE. The ends were cut back, 0 bases at V and 0 bases at J, with 16 bases in the middle. This CDR3 spans 18 amino acids. The CDR3 sequence is CASSVARSGDYSNQPQHF. The CDR3 DNA is TGTGCCAGCAGCGTAGCTCGGTCAGGGGACTATAGCAATCAGCCCCAGCATTTT.

The chain employs TRBV7-2 and TRBJ2-7; 9 bases align to TRBD1. The length of the CDR3 is 15 residues. V lost 5 bases, J lost 3 bases, and 8 bases stayed unmatched. Germline CDR1 and CDR2: SGHTA and FQGNSA. The CDR3 bases are TGTGCCAGCAGCCTTAGACAGGGGGTTAGCTACGAGCAGTACTTC. Translating gives CASSLRQGVSYEQYF.

This chain uses TRBV5-1 with TRBJ2-5; 15 bases align to TRBD2. V trimming: 3 bases; J trimming: 5 bases; junction bases outside the gene matches: 8. Germline V gene lookup returns CDR1 SGHRS and CDR2 YFSETQ. The CDR3 sequence is 17 residues long. The CDR3 DNA reads as TGCGCCAGCAGCTCCACCGGACTAGCGGGGGGGCCGGAGACCCAGTACTTC. It translates to CASSSTGLAGGPETQYF.

Turning to this clone: Other nucleotide sequences from this sample produce the same CDR3. This sequence joins TRBV18 and TRBJ2-7; 8 nucleotides line up with TRBD1. The CDR3 length is 14 residues. V gave up 2 bases and J gave up 2 bases; unmatched junction bases: 2. Germline-derived CDR1 and CDR2 are KGHSH and LQKENI. CDR3 nucleotide sequence: TGTGCCAGCTCACCAGACAGGGGTGCCTACGAGCAGTACTTC. It codes for CASSPDRGAYEQYF.

This chain connects TRBV21-1 to TRBJ1-1; the tabulated D call, TRBD1, remains unverified against the DNA. TRBV21-1 is an annotated pseudogene. The CDR3 runs 14 residues. DNA of the CDR3: TGTGCCAGCACCACGGACAGGCCTAACACTGAAGCTTTCTTT. Its protein product is CASTTDRPNTEAFF.

The chain joins TRBV20-1 to TRBJ1-2, with 9 bases fitting TRBD1. CDR3 length equals 15 residues. Germline CDR1 reads DFQATT; CDR2 reads SNEGSKA (reference sequence). The V segment lost 3 bases and the J segment 5 bases; nucleotides outside the gene matches: 10. DNA of the CDR3: TGCAGTGCTAGTCCCGGGACAGGGAGGGGTTATGGCTACACCTTC. It is translated as CSASPGTGRGYGYTF.

This chain connects TRBV7-2 to TRBJ2-1; D is possibly TRBD1 (5 bases). Trimming shortened V by 1 base and J by 4 bases, and 11 bases separated the two germline ends. This CDR3 is built from 15 residues. The germline CDR1 and CDR2 sequences are SGHTA and FQGNSA. The CDR3 reads CASSLVFTGYNEQFF. The CDR3 region has the DNA TGTGCCAGCAGCTTAGTGTTCACAGGTTACAATGAGCAGTTCTTC.

This clone was found many times. The chain's CDR3 is CASSEGGVVNQPQHF. CDR3 in DNA: TGTGCCAGCAGCGAGGGGGGGGTTGTCAATCAGCCCCAGCATTTT. V is TRBV9 and J is TRBJ1-5, with D perhaps TRBD1 (6 bases). The CDR3 has 15 amino acids. The V gene lost 3 bases and the J gene lost 3 bases, with 13 bases spanning the gap. Looked up from germline, CDR1 is SGDLS and CDR2 is YYNGEE.

This chain links TRBV5-1 with TRBJ2-2; 7 nucleotides line up with TRBD1. J was trimmed by 7 bases and V by 2 bases; bases with no gene match: 8. From germline, CDR1 is SGHRS and CDR2 YFSETQ. The CDR3 runs 15 residues. This CDR3 is CASSFDRASNGELFF. The CDR3, as DNA: TGCGCCAGCAGCTTTGACAGGGCCTCCAACGGGGAGCTGTTTTTT. The full variable domain, with the rest looked up from reference TRBV5-1 and TRBJ2-2, is KAGVTQTPRYLIKTRGQQVTLSCSPISGHRSVSWYQQTPGQGLQFLFEYFSETQRNKGNFPGRFSGRQFSNSRSEMNVSTLELGDSALYLCASSFDRASNGELFFGEGSRLTVL.

This rearrangement joins TRBV5-5 to TRBJ1-2, with 7 bases identical to TRBD1. CDR3 size: 15 residues. The germline CDR1 and CDR2 sequences are SGHKS and YYEKEE (reference sequence). V dropped 6 bases and J dropped 0; count of bases not matched to a gene: 8. This chain's CDR3 is CASIPAGQSNYGYTF. As DNA, the CDR3 is TGTGCCAGCATTCCGGCGGGACAGTCTAACTATGGCTACACCTTC.

At least ten counts were recorded for this clone. Germline is not matched at one junction end, which may reflect a read error. Other DNA sequences in this specimen translate into the identical CDR3. CDR3 bases: TGTGCGTGGAAAGACCGGGGGAACACTGAAGCTTTCTTT. Translated, it gives CAWKDRGNTEAFF. This chain connects TRBV30 to TRBJ1-1; D uncertain. Germline V gene lookup returns CDR1 GTSNPN and CDR2 SVGIG (reference sequence). The CDR3 consists of 13 residues.

This chain links TRBV9 with TRBJ1-6, with D hard to call. Germline CDR1 is SGDLS and CDR2 is YYNGEE. V was pared by 0 bases and J by 9 bases, with 13 bases between. This CDR3 comprises 15 residues. CDR3 residues: CASSVVSAPTSPLHF. The CDR3 DNA reads TGTGCCAGCAGCGTAGTGTCAGCGCCTACTTCACCCCTCCACTTT. The complete variable domain, with remaining parts taken from reference TRBV9 and TRBJ1-6, reads DSGVTQTPKHLITATGQRVTLRCSPRSGDLSVYWYQQSLDQGLQFLIQYYNGEERAKGNILERFSAQQFPDLHSELNLSSLELGDSALYFCASSVVSAPTSPLHFGNGTRLTVT.

The CDR3 loop reads CASSQDSGTSSADTQYF. CDR3 nucleotide sequence: TGTGCCAGCAGCCAGGATTCCGGGACTTCCTCTGCAGATACGCAGTATTTT. V usage is TRBV4-2 and J usage is TRBJ2-3; D might be TRBD2 (6 bases). Trimming stripped 3 bases from V and 4 bases from J, with 20 bases between. Per the germline V gene, CDR1 is LGHNA and CDR2 is YNFKEQ. The CDR3 is made up of 17 amino acids.

This chain links TRBV7-3 with TRBJ1-2; D is unclear. The germline V gene has CDR1 SGHTA and CDR2 FQGTGA. This CDR3 is built from 14 residues. The V gene lost 1 base and the J gene lost 0 bases, with 6 bases spanning the gap. CDR3 protein: CASSLNRPNYGYTF. The CDR3 DNA reads as TGTGCCAGCAGCTTAAACAGACCTAACTATGGCTACACCTTC.

V usage is TRBV19 and J usage is TRBJ1-2; 8 nucleotides align to TRBD1. CDR1 and CDR2 from the germline V gene are LNHDA and SQIVND (reference sequence). Trimming took 3 bases from V and 6 from J; bases not matched to a gene: 6. There are 14 residues in the CDR3. CDR3 amino acids: CASSMGGQVHGYTF. The CDR3 DNA is TGTGCCAGTAGTATGGGGGGACAGGTCCATGGCTACACCTTC.

The V and J genes are TRBV4-3 and TRBJ2-2; maybe TRBD2 (5 bases). Trimming left V 0 bases short and J 2 bases short, with 10 bases between. CDR1 is LGHNA, CDR2 YSLEER, per germline. CDR3 length equals 16 residues. In nucleotides, the CDR3 is TGCGCCAGCAGCCAAGATCCCGGGGTAAACACCGGGGAGCTGTTTTTT. Amino acids: CASSQDPGVNTGELFF.

J is TRBJ2-1 and V is TRBV4-1, with D possibly matching TRBD2 (5 bases). The CDR3 is 15 amino acids. Trimming left V 2 bases short and J 5 bases short, with 13 bases between. Germline V gene sequence: CDR1 MGHRA, CDR2 YSYEKL. CDR3 sequence (DNA): TGCGCCAGCAGCCAACTTCAGGACGGGAACAATGAGCAGTTCTTC. This translates into CASSQLQDGNNEQFF.

In this sample, this clone turned up a few times. The CDR3 reads CASSRDSFFNEKLFF. The CDR3, as DNA: TGTGCCAGCTCACGGGACTCTTTCTTTAATGAAAAACTGTTTTTT. The rearrangement uses TRBV18 and TRBJ1-4; tentative D call: TRBD1 (5 bases). Germline V lookup: CDR1 KGHSH, CDR2 LQKENI. CDR3 length equals 15 residues. Trimming pared 4 bases from V and 4 bases from J, leaving 13 bases between.

This chain joins TRBV5-1 and TRBJ2-2, with D maybe TRBD2 (6 bases). This CDR3 is 15 amino acids long. V was trimmed by 4 bases and J by 3 bases, leaving 13 bases between them. Per the germline V gene, CDR1 is SGHRS and CDR2 is YFSETQ. The chain's CDR3 is CASSPRAGHTGELFF. The CDR3 nucleotides are TGCGCCAGCAGCCCGAGGGCGGGGCACACCGGGGAGCTGTTTTTT.

The chain recombines TRBV30 with TRBJ1-1; tentatively, D is TRBD1 (6 bases). Trimming shortened V by 4 bases and J by 7 bases, and 13 bases separated the two germline ends. The CDR3 has 12 residues. CDR1 is GTSNPN and CDR2 is SVGIG in the germline V gene (reference sequence). The chain's CDR3 is CAWMTWTDEAFF. The CDR3, as DNA: TGTGCCTGGATGACGTGGACAGATGAAGCTTTCTTT.

The chain has TRBV7-9 and TRBJ2-2; 9 bases agree with TRBD1. CDR3 length: 16 amino acids. The germline V gene encodes CDR1 SEHNR and CDR2 FQNEAQ (reference sequence). The V segment lost 2 bases and the J segment 2 bases; nucleotides outside the gene matches: 3. The CDR3 nucleotides are TGTGCCAGCAGCTTACCGGGACAGGGCAACACCGGGGAGCTGTTTTTT. Residues: CASSLPGQGNTGELFF.

This chain uses TRBV18 with TRBJ1-1; 12 nucleotides agree with TRBD1. This CDR3 region has 16 residues. V lost 5 bases to trimming and J lost 2 bases; unmatched junction nucleotides: 6. Germline-derived CDR1 and CDR2 are KGHSH and LQKENI. CDR3 sequence: CASSAGTGGLNTEAFF. CDR3 in DNA: TGTGCCAGCTCAGCCGGGACAGGGGGCCTAAACACTGAAGCTTTCTTT.

In its sample, this clone was seen once. The V and J genes are TRBV6-5 and TRBJ1-5; 10 bases are a match to TRBD1. The CDR3 extends over 15 amino acids. Losses at the gene ends were 4 bases for V and 2 bases for J; bases not matched to a gene: 2. CDR1 MNHEY and CDR2 SVGAGI come from the germline V gene. The CDR3 DNA sequence: TGTGCCAGCAGTTCAGGGACAGGGGGCAATCAGCCCCAGCATTTT. Its translation is CASSSGTGGNQPQHF.

This chain uses TRBV24-1 with TRBJ2-6; no clear D gene. The CDR3 runs 15 residues. Per the germline V gene, CDR1 is KGHDR and CDR2 is SFDVKD. Trimming removed 2 bases at V and 2 bases at J, with 6 bases between. Here the CDR3 reads CATSDSRTGANVLTF. The CDR3 nucleotides read TGTGCCACCAGTGATTCGCGAACTGGGGCCAACGTCCTGACTTTC.

A single count supports this clone. V and J are TRBV3-1 (or the pseudogene TRBV3-2) and TRBJ1-2, with a weak D call TRBD1 (6 bases). Germline CDR1 reads LGHDT; CDR2 reads YNNKEL (reference sequence). The CDR3 covers 11 residues. V shed 5 bases and J shed 7 bases, with 8 bases lying between them. The CDR3 loop is CASSNRAGYTF. Written as DNA, the CDR3 is TGTGCCAGCAGCAACAGGGCTGGCTACACCTTC.